This entry lists 10 T cell receptor beta chains sequenced from one sample in a study of blood T cell repertoires in COVID-19. The repertoire was sequenced with immunoSEQ multiplex PCR; TCRdb's copy has only in-frame clones and lacks some. This table holds 130,000 or so clones, about 84% found once. Sequenced sample: peripheral blood. The receptors stem from a woman aged 55 to 70 with acute or convalescent COVID-19.

A few counts support this clone. This rearrangement joins TRBV18 to TRBJ2-4; 7 positions match TRBD1. Germline values: CDR1 KGHSH, CDR2 LQKENI. The CDR3 has 16 residues. With V trimmed by 6 bases and J by 7 bases, 15 bases remained unmatched. CDR3 loop: CASSDVLGGAGNIQYF. The CDR3 DNA is TGTGCCAGCTCCGATGTATTAGGGGGCGCAGGTAACATTCAGTACTTC.

The chain carries TRBV19 and TRBJ2-3, with a weak D call TRBD2 (6 bases). V dropped 1 base and J dropped 0 bases, with 11 bases sitting between them. CDR1 and CDR2 (germline): LNHDA, SQIVND (reference sequence). CDR3 length: 16 amino acids. In DNA, the CDR3 is TGTGCCAGTAGTATAGTGCACGGGACTAGCACAGATACGCAGTATTTT. Residues: CASSIVHGTSTDTQYF.

The chain is built from TRBV19 and TRBJ2-1; 11 nucleotides line up with TRBD1. In germline, CDR1 is LNHDA, CDR2 SQIVND (reference sequence). J gave up 9 bases and V 5 bases, and 12 bases lay outside the gene matches. The CDR3 contains 16 residues. CDR3 in DNA: TGTGCCAGTAGTCCCTGGGGACAGGGGGGTCTGAGTGAGCAGTTCTTC. Its translation: CASSPWGQGGLSEQFF. The complete variable domain, with remaining parts taken from reference TRBV19 and TRBJ2-1, reads DGGITQSPKYLFRKEGQNVTLSCEQNLNHDAMYWYRQDPGQGLRLIYYSQIVNDFQKGDIAEGYSVSREKKESFPLTVTSAQKNPTAFYLCASSPWGQGGLSEQFFGPGTRLTVL.

CDR3 sequence: CASSQDWGDEQFF. The CDR3 DNA follows: TGTGCCAGCAGCCAAGATTGGGGGGATGAGCAGTTCTTC. The gene calls are TRBV14 and TRBJ2-1; a possible D gene is TRBD2 (6 bases). Deletions cut 0 bases from V and 8 bases from J, with 8 bases between. Germline CDR1 SGHDN, CDR2 FVKESK. The CDR3 sequence is 13 residues long.

The gene calls are TRBV24-1 and TRBJ2-3; D remains ambiguous. V lost 3 bases to trimming and J lost 5 bases, with 11 bases between them. The CDR3 is 14 residues long. CDR1 KGHDR and CDR2 SFDVKD come from the germline V gene. Written as DNA, the CDR3 is TGTGCCACCAGTGATATAACAACGCAAGATACGCAGTATTTT. Translated: CATSDITTQDTQYF.

V usage is TRBV6-5 and J usage is TRBJ1-5; 7 bases align to TRBD1. The V gene end was trimmed by 9 bases and the J gene end by 4 bases; junction bases not matched to a gene: 6. Germline CDR1 and CDR2: MNHEY and SVGAGI. This CDR3 spans 13 amino acids. The CDR3 region is CASKQGNNQPQHF. For the CDR3, the DNA is TGTGCCAGTAAACAGGGGAATAATCAGCCCCAGCATTTT.

This chain uses TRBV10-3 with TRBJ1-1; D is ambiguous. The germline V gene encodes CDR1 ENHRY and CDR2 SYGVKD. This CDR3 contains 15 residues. V was clipped by 8 bases and J by 5 bases, with 21 bases between them. For the CDR3, the DNA is TGTGCCATCTCTCTCTACCTTACGGGGAAAACTGAAGCTTTCTTT. Protein sequence: CAISLYLTGKTEAFF.

V usage is TRBV19 and J usage is TRBJ2-6, with D maybe TRBD1 (5 bases). The V end was cut by 6 bases, the J end by 2 bases, with 8 bases between. This CDR3 has 14 amino acids. Germline loops: CDR1 LNHDA, CDR2 SQIVND (reference sequence). The CDR3 nucleotides read TGTGCCAGTAGGCAGGGTGCTGGGGCCAACGTCCTGACTTTC. Encoded protein: CASRQGAGANVLTF.

This clone was recorded once. This chain joins TRBV21-1 and TRBJ1-1; the table's D call, TRBD1, was not checked against the DNA. TRBV21-1 counts as a pseudogene. The CDR3 runs to 16 residues. Here the CDR3 DNA reads TGTGCCAGCAGCTCCCAACAGGGAGAGGAGAACACTGAAGCTTTCTTT. Amino acid sequence: CASSSQQGEENTEAFF.

The chain uses TRBV19 and TRBJ1-1; D is undetermined. V shed 0 bases and J shed 0 bases, with 14 bases lying between them. The CDR3 loop spans 17 amino acids. Germline CDR1 reads LNHDA; CDR2 reads SQIVND (reference sequence). CDR3 amino acids: CASSIDGQEFMNTEAFF. Here the CDR3 DNA reads TGTGCCAGTAGTATAGATGGCCAAGAATTTATGAACACTGAAGCTTTCTTT.